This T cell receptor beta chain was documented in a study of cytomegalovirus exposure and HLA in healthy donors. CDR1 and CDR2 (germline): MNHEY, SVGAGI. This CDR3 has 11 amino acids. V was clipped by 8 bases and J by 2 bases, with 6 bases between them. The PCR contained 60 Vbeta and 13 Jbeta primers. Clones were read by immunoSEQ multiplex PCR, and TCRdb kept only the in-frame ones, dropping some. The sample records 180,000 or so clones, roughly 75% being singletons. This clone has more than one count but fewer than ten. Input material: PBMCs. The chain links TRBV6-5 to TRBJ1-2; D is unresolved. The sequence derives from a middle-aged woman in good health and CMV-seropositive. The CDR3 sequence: CASQKNYGYTF. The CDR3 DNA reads TGTGCCAGCCAGAAGAACTATGGCTACACCTTC.